This T cell receptor beta chain was sequenced for a study of graft-versus-host responses after intestinal transplantation. Study findings and constraints: Early declines in HvG clones that occurred post-transplant were associated with peak circulating GvH clone levels.

With respect to this clone: The antigen remains unidentified.

TCRdb keeps only in-frame clones here, not all; method: immunoSEQ multiplex PCR. The sample includes 85,000 to 90,000 clones, roughly 87% of them seen just once. This CDR3 comprises 15 residues. Germline values: CDR1 MNHEY, CDR2 SVGAGI. V was clipped by 1 base and J by 2 bases; unmatched bases: 4. The chain has TRBV6-5 and TRBJ2-7; 8 bases line up with TRBD2. The TCR originated in a human donor who received an intestinal transplant. Source: unstimulated CD8+ T cells sorted from spleen or lymph node cells, taken before intestinal transplant. The chain's CDR3 is CASSYFGTRAYEQYF. CDR3 in DNA: TGTGCCAGCAGTTACTTCGGGACTAGAGCCTACGAGCAGTACTTC.